Below are 9 T cell receptor beta chains sequenced from a single sample in a study of early T cells in non-severe SARS-CoV-2 infection. One entry per CDR3 protein results from TCRdb running MiXCR on the 5' RACE reads. Of about 58,000 distinct CDR3 sequences listed, 9.5% to 15% are singletons. The sequenced sample consisted of whole blood. These receptors were taken from an adult who was a healthcare worker with PCR-confirmed SARS-CoV-2 infection or an uninfected control (not recorded which).

The J gene is TRBJ1-1, the V gene TRBV9, with D possibly being TRBD1 (6 bases). Germline CDR1 reads SGDLS; CDR2 reads YYNGEE. V lost 0 bases and J lost 1, with 10 bases in between. This CDR3 spans 15 amino acids. The CDR3 region is CASSVEGGKNTEAFF. The CDR3 coding sequence is TGTGCCAGCAGCGTAGAAGGGGGTAAGAACACTGAAGCTTTCTTT.

The chain links TRBV28 to TRBJ1-5; D is uncertain. Germline CDR1 reads MDHEN; CDR2 reads SYDVKM. This CDR3 has 12 residues. Trimming shortened V by 9 bases and J by 6 bases, and 12 bases separated the two germline ends. CDR3 sequence: CARVQGSQPQHF. CDR3 bases: TGTGCCAGGGTGCAAGGTAGTCAGCCCCAGCATTTT.

CDR3 DNA sequence: TGTGCCAGCAGTTACCTGACAGGACCTAACTATGGCTACACCTTC. Translated, it gives CASSYLTGPNYGYTF. This chain uses TRBV6-5 with TRBJ1-2; D perhaps matches TRBD1 (6 bases). V lost 2 bases and J 0 bases, leaving 10 bases between the germline ends. Germline V gene data show CDR1 as MNHEY and CDR2 as SVGAGI. The length of the CDR3 is 15 residues.

This clonotype was recorded a few times. V usage is TRBV7-9 and J usage is TRBJ1-2; no clear D gene. Trimming cost V 1 base and J 3 bases, with 6 bases left between them. The germline V gene encodes CDR1 SEHNR and CDR2 FQNEAQ (reference sequence). This CDR3 has 13 amino acids. The CDR3 loop is CASSLEADYGYTF. The CDR3 DNA reads as TGTGCCAGCAGCTTAGAGGCAGACTATGGCTACACCTTC.

The V call is TRBV11-1, the J call TRBJ1-2, with D unclear. The CDR3 contains 13 residues. Trimming took off 5 bases at V and 0 bases at J, with 7 bases between the two ends. CDR1 is SGHAT, CDR2 FQDESV, per germline (reference sequence). The CDR3: CASSSSANYGYTF. CDR3 nucleotides: TGTGCCAGCAGCAGTTCTGCTAACTATGGCTACACCTTC.

The chain uses TRBV7-3 and TRBJ1-4, with 8 nucleotides matching TRBD1. J gave up 0 bases and V 7 bases, and 7 bases lay outside the gene matches. The CDR3 runs 16 residues. Per germline, CDR1 SGHTA and CDR2 FQGTGA. The CDR3 here is CASTRTGRATNEKLFF. The CDR3 DNA sequence: TGTGCCAGCACGAGGACAGGGAGAGCAACTAATGAAAAACTGTTTTTT.

Only a few counts were recorded for this clonotype. This chain uses TRBV27 with TRBJ1-5; TRBD1 might be the D (6 bases). Germline V gives CDR1 MNHEY, CDR2 SMNVEV (reference sequence). V was shortened by 1 base and J by 2 bases, with 12 bases between the two germline ends. The length of the CDR3 is 16 residues. The CDR3 loop reads CASSLWGATGNQPQHF. CDR3 nucleotides: TGTGCCAGCAGTTTATGGGGGGCTACGGGCAATCAGCCCCAGCATTTT.

This clonotype was seen many times. V and J are TRBV11-2 and TRBJ2-1, with a tentative D call TRBD1 (6 bases). V lost 9 bases and J 5 bases, leaving 14 bases between the germline ends. CDR1 is SGHAT and CDR2 is FQNNGV in the germline V gene. This CDR3 is 13 amino acids long. The CDR3 DNA sequence: TGTGCCAGTTCTCGGGACACTAACAATGAGCAGTTCTTC. It yields the protein CASSRDTNNEQFF.

This rearrangement joins TRBV6-5 to TRBJ1-1; 7 bases agree with TRBD1. The V gene's germline CDR1 is MNHEY and CDR2 SVGAGI. V shed 0 bases and J 12 bases; nucleotides not matched to a gene: 4. The length of the CDR3 is 12 residues. The CDR3, as DNA: TGTGCCAGCAGTTACTCGACAGGGTTCCCTTTCTTT. This sequence encodes CASSYSTGFPFF.